The rows below give T cell receptor beta chains drawn from one sample of a study of cytomegalovirus exposure and HLA in healthy donors. The method was immunoSEQ multiplex PCR; TCRdb's version includes in-frame clones alone and lacks a portion of them. The data hold 150,000 to 180,000 clones, with about 80% observed a single time. The specimen sequenced was PBMCs. The origin of the receptors is a man aged 30 to 39 in good health and CMV-seropositive. Each CDR3 is given with its conserved first and last residue. The D gene is left open where the match is weak. Clone size appears in some rows only: once, few, many, or a class for an expanded clone.

v_call: TRBV6-1
d_call: NA
j_call: TRBJ1-5
clone_size: NA
cdr3_nt: TGTGCCAGCAGTGACCGGGAGACCTTATTGCGCAATCAGCCCCAGCATTTT
cdr3_aa: CASSDRETLLRNQPQHF

v_call: TRBV5-1
d_call: TRBD1
j_call: TRBJ2-7
clone_size: few
cdr3_nt: TGCGCCAGCAGCTCCAACCCACAGGGGAACGAGCAGTACTTC
cdr3_aa: CASSSNPQGNEQYF

v_call: TRBV7-3
d_call: TRBD1
j_call: TRBJ2-4
clone_size: NA
cdr3_nt: TGTGCCAGCAGCCATACCGGGACAGGGACAGCCAAAAACATTCAGTACTTC
cdr3_aa: CASSHTGTGTAKNIQYF

v_call: TRBV28
d_call: TRBD1
j_call: TRBJ1-5
clone_size: few
cdr3_nt: TGTGCCAGCAGTGCCTTCACCGGGACAGGGAGCAATCAGCCCCAGCATTTT
cdr3_aa: CASSAFTGTGSNQPQHF

v_call: TRBV28
d_call: TRBD2
j_call: TRBJ2-7
clone_size: NA
cdr3_nt: TGTGCCAGCAGTTTAGGGAAGGGAGGTAGCGGGAACTCCTACGAGCAGTACTTC
cdr3_aa: CASSLGKGGSGNSYEQYF

v_call: TRBV2
d_call: TRBD1
j_call: TRBJ2-7
clone_size: NA
cdr3_nt: TGTGCCAGCAGTAGGGACAGAGACTACGAGCAGTACTTC
cdr3_aa: CASSRDRDYEQYF

v_call: TRBV9
d_call: NA
j_call: TRBJ2-2
clone_size: NA
cdr3_nt: TGTGCCAGCAGCTTTGCGACAGGATCCACCGGGGAGCTGTTTTTT
cdr3_aa: CASSFATGSTGELFF

v_call: TRBV5-1
d_call: TRBD2
j_call: TRBJ2-7
clone_size: NA
cdr3_nt: TGCGCCAGCAGCGCCTTTGGGACTAGCGAATACGAGCAGTACTTC
cdr3_aa: CASSAFGTSEYEQYF

v_call: TRBV18
d_call: NA
j_call: TRBJ1-1
clone_size: NA
cdr3_nt: TGTGCCAGCAAAGCGGACGGGAACACTGAAGCTTTCTTT
cdr3_aa: CASKADGNTEAFF

v_call: TRBV27
d_call: TRBD2
j_call: TRBJ2-1
clone_size: few
cdr3_nt: TGTGCCAGCAGTTTTTCCCCTAGCGGGACCTACAATGAGCAGTTCTTC
cdr3_aa: CASSFSPSGTYNEQFF

v_call: TRBV11-2
d_call: NA
j_call: TRBJ2-2
clone_size: NA
cdr3_nt: TGTGCCAGCAGCTTAGTACGGACCGGGGAGCTGTTTTTT
cdr3_aa: CASSLVRTGELFF

v_call: TRBV4-2
d_call: TRBD2
j_call: TRBJ2-7
clone_size: NA
cdr3_nt: TGTGCCAGCAGCCGCGGACTAGCGGGAGAAGGCTACGAGCAGTACTTC
cdr3_aa: CASSRGLAGEGYEQYF

v_call: TRBV9
d_call: TRBD2
j_call: TRBJ2-1
clone_size: NA
cdr3_nt: TGTGCCAGCAGCGTAGGGAGCGGGACTTACAATGAGCAGTTCTTC
cdr3_aa: CASSVGSGTYNEQFF

v_call: TRBV27
d_call: TRBD2
j_call: TRBJ2-1
clone_size: NA
cdr3_nt: TGTGCCAGCAGTTTACGCGGGAGGGCTGTTGAGCAGTTCTTC
cdr3_aa: CASSLRGRAVEQFF

v_call: TRBV29-1
d_call: NA
j_call: TRBJ2-7
clone_size: once
cdr3_nt: TGCAGCGTCAGCAGGGACACCTACGAGCAGTACTTC
cdr3_aa: CSVSRDTYEQYF

v_call: TRBV5-1
d_call: NA
j_call: TRBJ1-2
clone_size: few
cdr3_nt: TGCGCCAGCAGCCCAGACAGAGCTAACTATGGCTACACCTTC
cdr3_aa: CASSPDRANYGYTF

v_call: TRBV5-1
d_call: NA
j_call: TRBJ2-7
clone_size: once
cdr3_nt: TGCGCCAGCAGCTTTTCGAGGGAGACCTACGAGCAGTACTTC
cdr3_aa: CASSFSRETYEQYF

v_call: TRBV28
d_call: TRBD2
j_call: TRBJ2-1
clone_size: once
cdr3_nt: TGTGCCAGCAGCAGACTAGCGGGAGGGAGCAATGAGCAGTTCTTC
cdr3_aa: CASSRLAGGSNEQFF

v_call: TRBV10-3
d_call: TRBD1
j_call: TRBJ2-3
clone_size: NA
cdr3_nt: TGTGCCATCAGTGCTGGTCAGGGGGCTTCGGATACGCAGTATTTT
cdr3_aa: CAISAGQGASDTQYF

v_call: TRBV11-2
d_call: TRBD1
j_call: TRBJ1-5
clone_size: NA
cdr3_nt: TGTGCCAGCAGCTCCAGGTACACAGGGGGAGATCAGCCCCAGCATTTT
cdr3_aa: CASSSRYTGGDQPQHF

v_call: TRBV16
d_call: TRBD1
j_call: TRBJ2-5
clone_size: NA
cdr3_nt: TGTGCCAGCAGCCAATCGGGGACAGGGGAGGAGACCCAGTACTTC
cdr3_aa: CASSQSGTGEETQYF

v_call: TRBV5-4
d_call: TRBD2
j_call: TRBJ2-5
clone_size: NA
cdr3_nt: TGTGCCAGCAGCTTGGGCGTAGGACTAGCGGGTGGGGGAGAGACCCAGTACTTC
cdr3_aa: CASSLGVGLAGGGETQYF

v_call: TRBV15
d_call: NA
j_call: TRBJ2-1
clone_size: NA
cdr3_nt: TGTGCCACCAGCAGAGGCCGGACTGGGAATGAGCAGTTCTTC
cdr3_aa: CATSRGRTGNEQFF

v_call: TRBV18
d_call: NA
j_call: TRBJ1-1
clone_size: NA
cdr3_nt: TGTGCCAGCTCAGGAACAGCCGGCACTGAAGCTTTCTTT
cdr3_aa: CASSGTAGTEAFF

v_call: TRBV29-1
d_call: NA
j_call: TRBJ2-4
clone_size: NA
cdr3_nt: TGCAGCGTTGTGGAATGGGCAGGGCAAAGACTTCTAGCCAAAAACATTCAGTACTTC
cdr3_aa: CSVVEWAGQRLLAKNIQYF

v_call: TRBV13
d_call: TRBD1
j_call: TRBJ1-6
clone_size: NA
cdr3_nt: TGTGCCAGCAGCCTCGGGACAGGGGTTAATTCACCCCTCCACTTT
cdr3_aa: CASSLGTGVNSPLHF

v_call: TRBV7-9
d_call: TRBD1
j_call: TRBJ1-1
clone_size: NA
cdr3_nt: TGTGCCAGCAGCAGTTCCAGGGGGACTAACACTGAAGCTTTCTTT
cdr3_aa: CASSSSRGTNTEAFF

v_call: TRBV2
d_call: TRBD2
j_call: TRBJ2-3
clone_size: NA
cdr3_nt: TGTGCCAGCAGTGATATGGGACTAGCGGGAGGGCCGAGCACAGATACGCAGTATTTT
cdr3_aa: CASSDMGLAGGPSTDTQYF